These 3 T cell receptor beta chains were all obtained from the same sample, sequenced in a study of blood T cell repertoires in COVID-19. Generated by immunoSEQ multiplex PCR, the TCRdb table keeps only in-frame clones and is missing some. The table has approximately 350,000 clones, 90% to 95% seen once; the top ten hold about 3.5%. Specimen: peripheral blood. These receptors originate from a woman aged 18 to 35 who had recovered from COVID-19.

The rearrangement joins TRBV11-2 to TRBJ2-1; 7 bases agree with TRBD1. V was pared by 5 bases and J by 11 bases, with 12 bases of the junction left unmatched. Per germline, CDR1 SGHAT and CDR2 FQNNGV. The CDR3 sequence is 14 residues long. CDR3 sequence reads: CASSTGTVGQKQFF. DNA for the CDR3: TGTGCCAGCAGCACAGGGACAGTGGGACAGAAGCAGTTCTTC.

The chain combines TRBV14 with TRBJ1-3; no firm D call. CDR3 length: 16 residues. The germline V gene encodes CDR1 SGHDN and CDR2 FVKESK. Trimming shortened V by 5 bases and J by 0 bases, and 14 bases separated the two germline ends. The DNA of the CDR3 is TGTGCCAGCAGCTCCGGGGTTGGGTACTCTGGAAACACCATATATTTT. It is translated as CASSSGVGYSGNTIYF.

The chain has TRBV27 and TRBJ2-3; TRBD2 aligns across 11 bases. There are 17 residues in the CDR3. The junction had 11 bases not matched to a gene; V was cut back by 5 bases and J by 4 bases. CDR1 is MNHEY, CDR2 SMNVEV, per germline (reference sequence). The CDR3 region is CASSPRPTSGRPDTQYF. CDR3 DNA sequence: TGTGCCAGCAGTCCGAGACCTACTAGCGGGAGACCAGATACGCAGTATTTT.